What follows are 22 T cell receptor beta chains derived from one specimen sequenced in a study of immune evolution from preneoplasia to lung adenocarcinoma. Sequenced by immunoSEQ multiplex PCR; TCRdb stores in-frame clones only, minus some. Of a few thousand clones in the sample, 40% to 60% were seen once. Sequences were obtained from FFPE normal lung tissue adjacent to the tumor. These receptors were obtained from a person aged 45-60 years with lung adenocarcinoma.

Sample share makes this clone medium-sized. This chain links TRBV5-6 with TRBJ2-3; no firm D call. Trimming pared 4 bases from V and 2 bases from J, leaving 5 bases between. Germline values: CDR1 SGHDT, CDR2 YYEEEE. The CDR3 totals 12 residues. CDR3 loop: CASSLSTDTQYF. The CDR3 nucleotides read TGTGCCAGCAGCCTATCCACAGATACGCAGTATTTT.

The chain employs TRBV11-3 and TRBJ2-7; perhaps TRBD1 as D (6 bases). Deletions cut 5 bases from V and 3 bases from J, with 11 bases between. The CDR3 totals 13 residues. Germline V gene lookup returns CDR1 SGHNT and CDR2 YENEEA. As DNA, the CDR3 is TGTGCCAGCAGCCAGGACAGCAACTACGAGCAGTACTTC. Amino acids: CASSQDSNYEQYF.

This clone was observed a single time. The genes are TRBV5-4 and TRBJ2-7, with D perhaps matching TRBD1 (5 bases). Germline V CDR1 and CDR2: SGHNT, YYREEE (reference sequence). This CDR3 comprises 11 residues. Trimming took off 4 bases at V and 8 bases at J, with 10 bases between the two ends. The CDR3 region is CASSRGQQQYF. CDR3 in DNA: TGTGCCAGCAGCCGTGGACAACAGCAGTACTTC.

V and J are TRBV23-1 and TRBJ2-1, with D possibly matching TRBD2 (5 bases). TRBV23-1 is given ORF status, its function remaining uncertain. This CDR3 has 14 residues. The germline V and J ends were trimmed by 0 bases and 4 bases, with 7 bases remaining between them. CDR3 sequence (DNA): TGCGCCAGCAGTCAATCGCGAGGGTACAATGAGCAGTTCTTC. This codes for CASSQSRGYNEQFF.

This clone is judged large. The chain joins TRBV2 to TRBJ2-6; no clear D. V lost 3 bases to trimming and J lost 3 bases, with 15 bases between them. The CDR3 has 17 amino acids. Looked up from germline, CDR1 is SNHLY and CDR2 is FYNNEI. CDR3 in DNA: TGTGCCAGCAGTGACAAGTTCCACTTTAGTGGGGCCAACGTCCTGACTTTC. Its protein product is CASSDKFHFSGANVLTF.

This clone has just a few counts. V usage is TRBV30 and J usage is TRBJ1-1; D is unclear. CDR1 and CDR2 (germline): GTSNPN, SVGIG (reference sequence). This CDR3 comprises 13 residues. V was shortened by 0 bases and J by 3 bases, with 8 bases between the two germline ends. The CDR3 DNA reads TGTGCCTGGAGTGTATTGTGGGACACTGAAGCTTTCTTT. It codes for CAWSVLWDTEAFF.

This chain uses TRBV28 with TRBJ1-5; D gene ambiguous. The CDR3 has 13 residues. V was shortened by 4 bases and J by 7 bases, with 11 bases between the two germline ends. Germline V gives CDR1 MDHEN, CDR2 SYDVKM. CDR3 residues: CASSSAGWQPQHF. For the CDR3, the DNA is TGTGCCAGCAGTTCCGCCGGGTGGCAGCCCCAGCATTTT.

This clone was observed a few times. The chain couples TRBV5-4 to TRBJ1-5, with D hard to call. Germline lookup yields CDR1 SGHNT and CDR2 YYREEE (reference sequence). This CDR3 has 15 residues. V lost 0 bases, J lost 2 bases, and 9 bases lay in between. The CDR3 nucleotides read TGTGCCAGCAGCTTGGGCAGACTGGGCAATCAGCCCCAGCATTTT. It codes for CASSLGRLGNQPQHF. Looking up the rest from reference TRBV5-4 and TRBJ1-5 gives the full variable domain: ETGVTQSPTHLIKTRGQQVTLRCSSQSGHNTVSWYQQALGQGPQFIFQYYREEENGRGNFPPRFSGLQFPNYSSELNVNALELDDSALYLCASSLGRLGNQPQHFGDGTRLSIL.

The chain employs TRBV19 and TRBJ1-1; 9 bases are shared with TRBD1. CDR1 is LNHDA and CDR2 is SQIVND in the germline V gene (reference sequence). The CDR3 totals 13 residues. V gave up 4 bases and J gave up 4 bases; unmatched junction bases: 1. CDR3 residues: CASSRTGATEAFF. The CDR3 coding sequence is TGTGCCAGTAGTAGGACAGGGGCCACTGAAGCTTTCTTT. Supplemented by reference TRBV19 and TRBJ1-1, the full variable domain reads DGGITQSPKYLFRKEGQNVTLSCEQNLNHDAMYWYRQDPGQGLRLIYYSQIVNDFQKGDIAEGYSVSREKKESFPLTVTSAQKNPTAFYLCASSRTGATEAFFGQGTRLTVV.

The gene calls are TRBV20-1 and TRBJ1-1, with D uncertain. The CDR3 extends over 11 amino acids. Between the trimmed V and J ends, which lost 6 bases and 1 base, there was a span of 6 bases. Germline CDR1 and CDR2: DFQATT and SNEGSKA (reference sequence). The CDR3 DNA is TGCAGTGCCTTCTCGAACACTGAAGCTTTCTTT. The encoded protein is CSAFSNTEAFF.

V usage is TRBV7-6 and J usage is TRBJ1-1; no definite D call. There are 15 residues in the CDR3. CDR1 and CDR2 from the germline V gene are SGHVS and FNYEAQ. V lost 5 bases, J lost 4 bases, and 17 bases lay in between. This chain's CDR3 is CASSIRTAEGTEAFF. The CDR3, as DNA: TGTGCCAGCAGCATCCGGACGGCGGAGGGCACTGAAGCTTTCTTT.

CDR3 nucleotides: TGTGCCAGCAGCTTAAAGTGGGGGACTAGCTTCTACGAGCAGTACTTC. Translating gives CASSLKWGTSFYEQYF. This rearrangement joins TRBV6-6 to TRBJ2-7, with TRBD2 identical over 9 bases. CDR1 is MNHNY and CDR2 is SVGAGI in the germline V gene (reference sequence). Trimming at V came to 6 bases and at J to 3 bases, leaving 12 bases not matched to a gene. The CDR3 is made up of 16 amino acids.

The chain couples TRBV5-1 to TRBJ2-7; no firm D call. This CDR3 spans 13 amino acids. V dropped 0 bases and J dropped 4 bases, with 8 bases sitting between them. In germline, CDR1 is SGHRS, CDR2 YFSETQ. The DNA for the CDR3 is TGCGCCAGCAGCTTGGAGGTGTTGTACGAGCAGTACTTC. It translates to CASSLEVLYEQYF. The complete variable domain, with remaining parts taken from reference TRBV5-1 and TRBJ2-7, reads KAGVTQTPRYLIKTRGQQVTLSCSPISGHRSVSWYQQTPGQGLQFLFEYFSETQRNKGNFPGRFSGRQFSNSRSEMNVSTLELGDSALYLCASSLEVLYEQYFGPGTRLTVT.

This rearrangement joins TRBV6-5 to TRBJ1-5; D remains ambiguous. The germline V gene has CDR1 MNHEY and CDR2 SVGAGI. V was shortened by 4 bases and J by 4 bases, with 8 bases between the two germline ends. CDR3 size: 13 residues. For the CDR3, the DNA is TGTGCCAGCAGTTCCAGGATGAATCAGCCCCAGCATTTT. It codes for CASSSRMNQPQHF.

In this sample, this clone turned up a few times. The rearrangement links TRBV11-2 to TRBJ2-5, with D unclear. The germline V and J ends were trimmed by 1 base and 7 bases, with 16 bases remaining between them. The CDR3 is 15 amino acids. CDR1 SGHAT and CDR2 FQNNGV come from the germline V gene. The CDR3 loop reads CASSLVVNLVGTQYF. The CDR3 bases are TGTGCCAGCAGCTTAGTTGTCAATTTAGTAGGGACCCAGTACTTC.

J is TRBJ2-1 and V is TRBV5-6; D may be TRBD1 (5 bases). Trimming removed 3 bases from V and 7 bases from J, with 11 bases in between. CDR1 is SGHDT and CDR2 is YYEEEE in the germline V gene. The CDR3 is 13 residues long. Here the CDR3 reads CASSSGHYNEQFF. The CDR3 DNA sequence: TGTGCCAGCAGCTCCGGACATTATAATGAGCAGTTCTTC. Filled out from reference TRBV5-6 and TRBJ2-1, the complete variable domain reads DAGVTQSPTHLIKTRGQQVTLRCSPKSGHDTVSWYQQALGQGPQFIFQYYEEEERQRGNFPDRFSGHQFPNYSSELNVNALLLGDSALYLCASSSGHYNEQFFGPGTRLTVL.

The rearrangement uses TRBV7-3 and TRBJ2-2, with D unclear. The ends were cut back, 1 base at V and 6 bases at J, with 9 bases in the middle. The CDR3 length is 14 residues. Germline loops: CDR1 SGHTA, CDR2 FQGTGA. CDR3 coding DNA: TGTGCCAGCAGCTTAAGTCCCAGGTCCGGGGAGCTGTTTTTT. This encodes CASSLSPRSGELFF.

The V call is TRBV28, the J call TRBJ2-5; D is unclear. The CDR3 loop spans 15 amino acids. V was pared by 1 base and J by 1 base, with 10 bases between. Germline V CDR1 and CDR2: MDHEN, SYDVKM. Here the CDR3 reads CASSLSQVFQETQYF. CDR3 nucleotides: TGTGCCAGCAGTTTATCCCAGGTATTCCAAGAGACCCAGTACTTC.

CDR3 nucleotide sequence: TGTGCCTGGAGTCGGACAGGAGGGCAGCCCCAGCATTTT. Translation gives CAWSRTGGQPQHF. The chain carries TRBV30 and TRBJ1-5; TRBD1 aligns across 7 bases. The CDR3 contains 13 residues. The J segment lost 7 bases and the V segment lost 2 bases, leaving 5 bases of the junction unmatched. The V gene's germline CDR1 is GTSNPN and CDR2 SVGIG (reference sequence).

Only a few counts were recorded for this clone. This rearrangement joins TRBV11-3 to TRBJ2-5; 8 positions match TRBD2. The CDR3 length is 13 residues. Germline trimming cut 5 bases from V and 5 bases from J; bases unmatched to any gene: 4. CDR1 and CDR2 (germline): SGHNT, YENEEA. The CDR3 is CASSQGGGETQYF. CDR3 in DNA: TGTGCCAGCAGCCAAGGCGGGGGGGAGACCCAGTACTTC.

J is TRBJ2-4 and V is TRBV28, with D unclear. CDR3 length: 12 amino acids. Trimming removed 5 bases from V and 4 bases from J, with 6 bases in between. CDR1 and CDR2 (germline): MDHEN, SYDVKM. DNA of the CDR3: TGTGCCAGCAGTAAAGAGAAAAACATTCAGTACTTC. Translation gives CASSKEKNIQYF.

CDR3 protein: CASSEEAGNTGELFF. For the CDR3, the DNA is TGTGCCAGCAGTGAAGAGGCAGGGAATACCGGGGAGCTGTTTTTT. This chain uses TRBV6-1 with TRBJ2-2; D might be TRBD1 (5 bases). V lost 1 base and J lost 5, with 11 bases in between. Germline assignment: CDR1 MNHNS and CDR2 SASEGT. The CDR3 has 15 amino acids.